Listed below are T cell receptor beta chains from one sample, sequenced in a study of blood T cell repertoires in COVID-19. The repertoire was sequenced with immunoSEQ multiplex PCR; TCRdb's copy has only in-frame clones and lacks some. The table records roughly 72,000 clones, around 79% of them present only once. The sequenced sample was peripheral blood. Receptors originate from a woman older than 75 with active or convalescent COVID-19. Both conserved end residues are part of each CDR3. Fields, in order: CDR3 length, D gene, J gene, V gene, clone size, CDR3 DNA, CDR3 protein. A D gene is named only where the DNA matches it firmly. Some rows mark clone size as missing; the rest say once, few, many or name a class of expanded clone.

19,TRBD2,TRBJ2-1,TRBV3-1/TRBV3-2,.,TGTGCCAGCAGCCAAGATATGGGACTAGCGGTGAGCTCCTACAATGAGCAGTTCTTC,CASSQDMGLAVSSYNEQFF
15,.,TRBJ2-5,TRBV11-2,.,TGTGCCAGCAGCTTAACCCCAGGGTTTTCTGGGACCCAGTACTTC,CASSLTPGFSGTQYF
13,.,TRBJ2-5,TRBV5-1,.,TGCGCCAGCAGCCAAGGGAGTGAGGAGACCCAGTACTTC,CASSQGSEETQYF
12,.,TRBJ2-1,TRBV28,.,TGTGCCACGGCCGGACAGATCAATGAGCAGTTCTTC,CATAGQINEQFF
15,.,TRBJ2-5,TRBV7-7,.,TGTGCTAGCAGCGCCTTACCGGGAGCGGGTGAGACCCAGTACTTC,CASSALPGAGETQYF
16,TRBD1,TRBJ2-1,TRBV15,.,TGTGCCACCAGCACCGGGACAGGGAACTCCTACAATGAGCAGTTCTTC,CATSTGTGNSYNEQFF
15,.,TRBJ1-2,TRBV18,.,TGTGCCAGCTCACCATGGGAGGGTTTGAACTATGGCTACACCTTC,CASSPWEGLNYGYTF
15,TRBD2,TRBJ2-2,TRBV19,.,TGTGCCAGTAGTATCCCTAGCGGGAGAGGCGGGGAGCTGTTTTTT,CASSIPSGRGGELFF
15,.,TRBJ1-3,TRBV6-2/TRBV6-3,.,TGTGCCAGCAGTTACCCCATCAACTCTGGAAACACCATATATTTT,CASSYPINSGNTIYF
14,.,TRBJ2-7,TRBV5-5,.,TGTGCCAGCAGCTTAAGACAGAGCTCCTACGAGCAGTACTTC,CASSLRQSSYEQYF
16,.,TRBJ1-6,TRBV5-1,.,TGCGCCAGCAGCTTGGCCGGGACACGCCATAATTCACCCCTCCACTTT,CASSLAGTRHNSPLHF
19,TRBD2,TRBJ2-1,TRBV4-2,.,TGTGCCAGCAGCCCTAAAGATACTAGCGGGAGTTCCCTTTACAATGAGCAGTTCTTC,CASSPKDTSGSSLYNEQFF
15,TRBD1,TRBJ2-7,TRBV27,few,TGTGCCAGCAGCGACACAGGGGGCGCATGGTACGAGCAGTACTTC,CASSDTGGAWYEQYF
14,TRBD1,TRBJ2-1,TRBV4-3,.,TGCGCCAGCAACTCCGGGACAGGGGGCGATGAGCAGTTCTTC,CASNSGTGGDEQFF
12,.,TRBJ2-7,TRBV7-9,.,TGTGCCAGCAGCTTAGTCCTCTACGAGCAGTACTTC,CASSLVLYEQYF
15,.,TRBJ1-3,TRBV19,few,TGTGCCAGTAGGTCCGGGGGGGCATCTGGAAACACCATATATTTT,CASRSGGASGNTIYF
14,TRBD2,TRBJ2-1,TRBV5-1,.,TGCGCCAGCAGCCGGTCGGGGGGTTACAATGAGCAGTTCTTC,CASSRSGGYNEQFF
14,TRBD1,TRBJ1-2,TRBV5-6,.,TGTGCCAGCAGCTTGTGGGGACAGGTTTGGGGCTACACCTTC,CASSLWGQVWGYTF
13,.,TRBJ1-1,TRBV10-3,.,TGTGCCATCAGTGAGTCGAGAAACACTGAAGCTTTCTTT,CAISESRNTEAFF
13,TRBD2,TRBJ2-1,TRBV10-3,.,TGTGCCATCAGTGAACTAGCGGGGGCTGAGCAGTTCTTC,CAISELAGAEQFF
15,TRBD1,TRBJ1-2,TRBV3-1/TRBV3-2,.,TGTGCCAGCAGCCAGTTTTATGGGACAGGGATTGGCTACACCTTC,CASSQFYGTGIGYTF
21,TRBD2,TRBJ2-1,TRBV23-1,once,TGCGCCAGCAGCCCAGCCGTCCCGGGACTAGCGGGAGGGCCTAAGGGCAATGAGCAGTTCTTC,CASSPAVPGLAGGPKGNEQFF
14,TRBD2,TRBJ2-3,TRBV10-3,.,TGTGCCATCAGCGGTCACCTAGCGGGAGATACGCAGTATTTT,CAISGHLAGDTQYF
14,.,TRBJ2-5,TRBV11-3,.,TGTGCCAGCAGCCGAGGGGGACGGGGTGAGACCCAGTACTTC,CASSRGGRGETQYF
15,TRBD1,TRBJ1-5,TRBV9,.,TGTGCCAGCAGCGTAGGACAGGGGCCCAATCAGCCCCAGCATTTT,CASSVGQGPNQPQHF
12,TRBD1,TRBJ1-2,TRBV29-1,.,TGCAGCGTCTCGACAGGGGGAATCGGCTACACCTTC,CSVSTGGIGYTF
14,TRBD1,TRBJ2-3,TRBV6-5,.,TGTGCCAGCAATAAACAGGGGCATGGAGATACGCAGTATTTT,CASNKQGHGDTQYF
15,TRBD1,TRBJ2-7,TRBV28,.,TGTGCCAGCAGTTTAGCTGGGACAGGGTCCTACGAGCAGTACTTC,CASSLAGTGSYEQYF
14,.,TRBJ1-2,TRBV5-6,few,TGTGCCAGCAGCTTCGGCAGGCCTAACTATGGCTACACCTTC,CASSFGRPNYGYTF
18,.,TRBJ1-5,TRBV11-2,.,TGTGCCAGCAGCTTAGCGTATGGCGGGGGGGGAAGCAATCAGCCCCAGCATTTT,CASSLAYGGGGSNQPQHF
16,.,TRBJ2-3,TRBV19,.,TGTGCCAGTAGGGCGGGACCTCCACGAGGCACAGATACGCAGTATTTT,CASRAGPPRGTDTQYF
13,TRBD1,TRBJ1-1,TRBV14,.,TGTGCCAGCAGCCCCCCAGGGGGAACTGAAGCTTTCTTT,CASSPPGGTEAFF
17,TRBD2,TRBJ2-5,TRBV16,.,TGTGCCAGCAGCGAACGTCGGTCTAGCGGGTACCAAGAGACCCAGTACTTC,CASSERRSSGYQETQYF
13,.,TRBJ1-1,TRBV12-3/TRBV12-4,.,TGTGCCAGCGGCCACCGGGGGAACACTGAAGCTTTCTTT,CASGHRGNTEAFF
13,.,TRBJ2-1,TRBV28,few,TGTGCCAGCAGTCTGGGAGGGGGCAATGAGCAGTTCTTC,CASSLGGGNEQFF
17,.,TRBJ1-1,TRBV28,.,TGTGCCAGCAGTCCCCCCACGGGACGGACTATGAACACTGAAGCTTTCTTT,CASSPPTGRTMNTEAFF
13,.,TRBJ1-5,TRBV18,once,TGTGCCAGCTCACCTGGGGGGGATCAGCCCCAGCATTTT,CASSPGGDQPQHF
14,TRBD2,TRBJ2-3,TRBV7-6,.,TGTGCCAGCAGCTTAGATGGGACTACCTATACGCAGTATTTT,CASSLDGTTYTQYF
13,TRBD2,TRBJ2-5,TRBV4-3,.,TGCGCCAGCAGCCAAGATGTCGGGACTAGGGAGTACTTC,CASSQDVGTREYF
15,TRBD1,TRBJ1-2,TRBV11-2,.,TGTGCCAGCAGCTTACAGGGGGCTGGTAACTATGGCTACACCTTC,CASSLQGAGNYGYTF
16,.,TRBJ1-2,TRBV15,.,TGTGCCACCAGCAGAGACCCCACAGGCCCACGTCATGGCTACACCTTC,CATSRDPTGPRHGYTF
15,.,TRBJ2-1,TRBV4-3,.,TGCGCCAGCAGCCAAGATCTTGATTTTAGATATGAGCAGTTCTTC,CASSQDLDFRYEQFF
13,TRBD1,TRBJ2-1,TRBV6-6,.,TGTGCCAGTGGGACAGGGTCCTACAATGAGCAGTTCTTC,CASGTGSYNEQFF
16,TRBD1,TRBJ2-3,TRBV7-2,.,TGTGCCAGCAGCTCGAGGGCCAGGGGGCTGACAGATACGCAGTATTTT,CASSSRARGLTDTQYF
14,.,TRBJ2-2,TRBV6-5,.,TGTGCCAGCAGCCTAAACTGGGGGGCCGGGGAGCTGTTTTTT,CASSLNWGAGELFF
12,.,TRBJ2-7,TRBV9,once,TGTGCCAGCAGCCTAACTCTAGCCGAGCAGTACTTC,CASSLTLAEQYF
15,.,TRBJ2-3,TRBV11-2,.,TGTGCCAGCAGCCAAAATCCGGGGAGCACAGATACGCAGTATTTT,CASSQNPGSTDTQYF
16,TRBD2,TRBJ2-7,TRBV7-2,.,TGTGCCAGCAGACTCACAGGTAGCGGGGGAACCTACGAGCAGTACTTC,CASRLTGSGGTYEQYF
17,TRBD2,TRBJ2-5,TRBV3-1/TRBV3-2,.,TGTGCCAGCAGCCAGGCCAAGGGACTAGCGGGGAAAGAGACCCAGTACTTC,CASSQAKGLAGKETQYF
15,TRBD2,TRBJ2-7,TRBV7-2,.,TGTGCCAGCAGCTTTATGACTAGCGTCTCCTACGAGCAGTACTTC,CASSFMTSVSYEQYF
16,.,TRBJ2-1,TRBV7-8,.,TGTGCCAGCAGCTTAGCAAGGCAGGGCACCTACAATGAGCAGTTCTTC,CASSLARQGTYNEQFF
14,TRBD2,TRBJ2-7,TRBV3-1/TRBV3-2,.,TGTGCCAGCGCTGGGGGGGGTTGGCGGGACGAGCAGTACTTC,CASAGGGWRDEQYF
14,.,TRBJ2-1,TRBV9,few,TGTGCCAGCAGCACCCTGGACAGTTACAATGAGCAGTTCTTC,CASSTLDSYNEQFF
12,.,TRBJ2-1,TRBV29-1,few,TGCAGCACCCGTTACAGCTACAATGAGCAGTTCTTC,CSTRYSYNEQFF
21,TRBD1,TRBJ2-1,TRBV23-1,.,TGCGCCAGCAGTCAATGGACGGACAGGCCAGAGCCCCTGACCTTTGGCAATGAGCAGTTCTTC,CASSQWTDRPEPLTFGNEQFF
13,TRBD1,TRBJ1-2,TRBV9,.,TGTGCCAGCAAGCCGGGACAGGGGTATGGCTACACCTTC,CASKPGQGYGYTF
17,TRBD1,TRBJ2-3,TRBV7-2,.,TGTGCCAGCAGCCCTTGGCCGGGACAGGGACCCACTGATACGCAGTATTTT,CASSPWPGQGPTDTQYF
15,TRBD2,TRBJ2-3,TRBV2,.,TGTGCCAGCTTAAAGTTAGCGGGAGCGACAGATACGCAGTATTTT,CASLKLAGATDTQYF
11,.,TRBJ2-1,TRBV19,few,TGTGCCAGTAGTATAGCGAATGAGCAGTTCTTC,CASSIANEQFF